This T cell receptor (beta chain) comes out of a study of T cells in Graves' hyperthyroidism and ophthalmopathy. For ophthalmopathy patients, the Clinical Activity Score was at least 3 and the NOSPECS grade at least 4; duration was under 3 months. Diagnoses rested on clinical symptoms, serum thyroxine and TRAb, thyroid ultrasound and orbital computed tomography. This clonotype has at least ten counts. RNA transcripts provided the source from which TCR beta CDR3 regions were amplified. HTBI primers were employed in a first-round RT-PCR of the TCR CDR3. TCRdb redid the calling of the multiplex PCR reads with MiXCR, one entry per CDR3 protein. This table has about 640,000 distinct CDR3 sequences, around 20% appearing once. Germline lookup yields CDR1 LGHDT and CDR2 YNNKEL (reference sequence). The V gene lost 1 base and the J gene lost 1 base, with 5 bases spanning the gap. The CDR3 extends over 13 amino acids.

The source is a man aged 25 to 40 with Graves' ophthalmopathy. Sample: blood. The chain combines TRBV3-1 with TRBJ2-7; D remains unclear. The CDR3 sequence is CASSQVRSYEQYF. The CDR3 DNA is TGTGCCAGCAGCCAAGTGAGATCCTACGAGCAGTACTTC.